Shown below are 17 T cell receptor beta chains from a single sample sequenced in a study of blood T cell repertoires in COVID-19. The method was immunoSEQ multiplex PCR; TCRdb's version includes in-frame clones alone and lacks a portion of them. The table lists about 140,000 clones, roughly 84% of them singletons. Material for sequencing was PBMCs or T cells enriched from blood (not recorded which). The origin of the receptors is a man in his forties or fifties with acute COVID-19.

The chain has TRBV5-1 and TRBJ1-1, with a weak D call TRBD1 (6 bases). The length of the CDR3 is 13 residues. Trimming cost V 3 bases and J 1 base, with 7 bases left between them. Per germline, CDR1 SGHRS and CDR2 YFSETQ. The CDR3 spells CASSWTANTEAFF. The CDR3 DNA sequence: TGCGCCAGCAGCTGGACAGCGAACACTGAAGCTTTCTTT.

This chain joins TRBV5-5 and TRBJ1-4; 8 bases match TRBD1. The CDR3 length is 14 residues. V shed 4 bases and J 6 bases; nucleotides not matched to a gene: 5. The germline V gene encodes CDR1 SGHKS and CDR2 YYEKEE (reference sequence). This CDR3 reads CASSGDRSYEKLFF. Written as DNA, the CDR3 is TGTGCCAGCAGCGGGGACAGGAGCTATGAAAAACTGTTTTTT.

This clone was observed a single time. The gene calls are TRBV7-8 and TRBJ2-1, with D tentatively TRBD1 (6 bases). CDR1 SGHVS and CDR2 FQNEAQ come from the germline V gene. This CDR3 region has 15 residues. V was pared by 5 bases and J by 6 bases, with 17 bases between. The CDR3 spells CASSARDTIVNEQFF. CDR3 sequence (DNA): TGTGCCAGCAGCGCGAGGGACACCATCGTCAATGAGCAGTTCTTC.

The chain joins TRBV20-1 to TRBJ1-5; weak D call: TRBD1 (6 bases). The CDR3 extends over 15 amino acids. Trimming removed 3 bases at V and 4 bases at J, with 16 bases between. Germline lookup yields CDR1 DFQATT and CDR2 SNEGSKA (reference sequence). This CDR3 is CSASFPSGENQPQHF. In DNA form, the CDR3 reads TGCAGTGCTAGTTTTCCATCAGGGGAAAATCAGCCCCAGCATTTT.

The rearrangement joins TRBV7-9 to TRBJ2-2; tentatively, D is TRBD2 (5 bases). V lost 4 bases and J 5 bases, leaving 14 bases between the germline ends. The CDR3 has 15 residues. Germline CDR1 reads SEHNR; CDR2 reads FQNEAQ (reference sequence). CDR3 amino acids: CASSWAGLETGELFF. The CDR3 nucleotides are TGTGCCAGCAGCTGGGCGGGTTTAGAGACCGGGGAGCTGTTTTTT.

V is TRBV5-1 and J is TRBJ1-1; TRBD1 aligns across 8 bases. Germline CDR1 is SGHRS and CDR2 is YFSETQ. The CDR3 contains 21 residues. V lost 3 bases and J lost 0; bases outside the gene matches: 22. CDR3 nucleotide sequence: TGCGCCAGCAGCTCGCTTACCCCGCGACCATTGGACAGGGCTTTGAACACTGAAGCTTTCTTT. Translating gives CASSSLTPRPLDRALNTEAFF.

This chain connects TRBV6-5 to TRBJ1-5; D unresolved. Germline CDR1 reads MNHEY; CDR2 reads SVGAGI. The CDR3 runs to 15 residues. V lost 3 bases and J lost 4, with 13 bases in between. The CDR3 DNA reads TGTGCCAGCAGTTATAGTGGGCAGCGGAATCAGCCCCAGCATTTT. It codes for CASSYSGQRNQPQHF.

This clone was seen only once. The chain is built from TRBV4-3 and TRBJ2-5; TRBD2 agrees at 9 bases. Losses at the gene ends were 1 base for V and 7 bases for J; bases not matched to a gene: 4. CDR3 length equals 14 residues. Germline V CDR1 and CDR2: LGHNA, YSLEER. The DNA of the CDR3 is TGCGCCAGCAGCCAAGCGGTGCGGGAGGGGACCCAGTACTTC. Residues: CASSQAVREGTQYF.

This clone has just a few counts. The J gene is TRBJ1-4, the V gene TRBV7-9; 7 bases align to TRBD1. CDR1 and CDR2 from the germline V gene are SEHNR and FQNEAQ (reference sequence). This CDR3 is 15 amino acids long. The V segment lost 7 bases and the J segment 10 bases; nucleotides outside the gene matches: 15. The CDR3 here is CASTSFGTEGGKLFF. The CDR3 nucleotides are TGTGCCAGCACCAGTTTCGGGACAGAAGGTGGAAAACTGTTTTTT. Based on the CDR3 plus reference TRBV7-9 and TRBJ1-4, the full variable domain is DTGVSQNPRHKITKRGQNVTFRCDPISEHNRLYWYRQTLGQGPEFLTYFQNEAQLEKSRLLSDRFSAERPKGSFSTLEIQRTEQGDSAMYLCASTSFGTEGGKLFFGSGTQLSVL.

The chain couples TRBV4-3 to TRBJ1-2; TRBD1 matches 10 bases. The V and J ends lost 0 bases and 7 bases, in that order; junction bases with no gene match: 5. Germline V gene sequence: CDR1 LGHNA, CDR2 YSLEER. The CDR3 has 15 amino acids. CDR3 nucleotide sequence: TGCGCCAGCAGCCAAGACCCCGGGACAGGGGCTGGCTACACCTTC. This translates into CASSQDPGTGAGYTF.

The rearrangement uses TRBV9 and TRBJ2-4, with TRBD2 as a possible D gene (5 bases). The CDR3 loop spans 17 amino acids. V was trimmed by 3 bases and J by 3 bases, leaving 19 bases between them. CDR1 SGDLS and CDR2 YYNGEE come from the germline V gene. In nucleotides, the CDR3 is TGTGCCAGCAGCGCGTTCGGAGGCGATGACAACAAAAACATTCAGTACTTC. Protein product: CASSAFGGDDNKNIQYF.

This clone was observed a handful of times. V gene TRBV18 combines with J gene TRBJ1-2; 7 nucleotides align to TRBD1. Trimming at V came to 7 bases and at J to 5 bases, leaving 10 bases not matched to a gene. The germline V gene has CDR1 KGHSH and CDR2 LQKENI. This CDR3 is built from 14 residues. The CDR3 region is CASFASGGDYGYTF. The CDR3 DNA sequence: TGTGCCAGCTTCGCCTCAGGGGGAGATTATGGCTACACCTTC.

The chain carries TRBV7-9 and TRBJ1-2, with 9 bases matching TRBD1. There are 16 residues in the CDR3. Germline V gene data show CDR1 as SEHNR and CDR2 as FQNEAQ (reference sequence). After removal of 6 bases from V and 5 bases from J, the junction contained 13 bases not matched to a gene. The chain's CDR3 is CASSPTRDRENYGYTF. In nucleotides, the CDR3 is TGTGCCAGCAGTCCTACGAGGGACAGGGAAAATTATGGCTACACCTTC.

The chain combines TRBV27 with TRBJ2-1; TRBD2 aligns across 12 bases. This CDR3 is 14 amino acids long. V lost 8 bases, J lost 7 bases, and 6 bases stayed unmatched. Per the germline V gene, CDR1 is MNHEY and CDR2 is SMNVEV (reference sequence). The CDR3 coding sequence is TGTGCCAGCCGACTAGCGGGAGCGGAAAATGAGCAGTTCTTC. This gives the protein CASRLAGAENEQFF.

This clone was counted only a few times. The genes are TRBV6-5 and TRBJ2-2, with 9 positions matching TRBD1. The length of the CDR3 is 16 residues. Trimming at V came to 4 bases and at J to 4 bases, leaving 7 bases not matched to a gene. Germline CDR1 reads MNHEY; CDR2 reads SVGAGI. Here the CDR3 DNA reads TGTGCCAGCAGTTTGCTACAGGGGGCTAGCACCGGGGAGCTGTTTTTT. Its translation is CASSLLQGASTGELFF.

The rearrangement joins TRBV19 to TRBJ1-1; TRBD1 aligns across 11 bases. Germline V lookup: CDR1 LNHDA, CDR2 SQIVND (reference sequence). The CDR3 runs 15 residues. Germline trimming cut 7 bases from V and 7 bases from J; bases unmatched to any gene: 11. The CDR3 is CASIRTGGSRVEAFF. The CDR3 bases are TGTGCCAGTATCCGGACAGGGGGCTCTAGGGTTGAAGCTTTCTTT.

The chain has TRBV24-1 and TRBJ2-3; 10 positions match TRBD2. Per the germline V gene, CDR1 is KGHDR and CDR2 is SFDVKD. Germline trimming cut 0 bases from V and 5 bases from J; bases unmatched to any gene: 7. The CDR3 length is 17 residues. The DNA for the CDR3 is TGTGCCACCAGTGATTTGAAGACAGCGGGGGGGCAAGATACGCAGTATTTT. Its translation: CATSDLKTAGGQDTQYF.